The 9 T cell receptor beta chains presented below share a single source sample, sequenced in a study of cytomegalovirus exposure and HLA in healthy donors. Researchers ran the PCR with 60 Vbeta and 13 Jbeta primers. The table came from immunoSEQ multiplex PCR; TCRdb's copy has only in-frame clones and leaves some out. The repertoire has about 120,000 clones, 79% of them found once; the top ten carry 3.5% to 4.5%. Sequenced input: PBMCs. Receptors were obtained from a man aged 25-40 years in good health and CMV-seropositive.

The chain links TRBV18 to TRBJ1-2; maybe TRBD1 (5 bases). The CDR3 sequence is 13 residues long. V was clipped by 6 bases and J by 1 base, with 9 bases between them. CDR1 and CDR2 (germline): KGHSH, LQKENI. Here the CDR3 reads CASSSDSNYGYTF. For the CDR3, the DNA is TGTGCCAGCTCCTCAGACAGTAACTATGGCTACACCTTC.

This clone showed up just once. The sample has other DNA sequences that encode this CDR3 too. The J gene is TRBJ2-7, the V gene TRBV25-1; D ambiguous. Trimming took 5 bases from V and 2 from J, leaving 13 bases between them. The CDR3 is 14 residues long. The V gene's germline CDR1 is MGHDK and CDR2 SYGVNS. The CDR3 nucleotides read TGTGCCAGCAGTTACAGACGTACCACCTACGAGCAGTACTTC. Its protein is CASSYRRTTYEQYF.

The CDR3 reads CASSIEGPANEQFF. The CDR3 bases are TGTGCCAGTAGTATTGAGGGTCCGGCTAATGAGCAGTTCTTC. The chain has TRBV19 and TRBJ2-1; perhaps TRBD2 as D (5 bases). CDR1 and CDR2 (germline): LNHDA, SQIVND (reference sequence). This CDR3 is 14 amino acids long. Trimming removed 3 bases at V and 7 bases at J, with 13 bases between.

The J gene is TRBJ2-7, the V gene TRBV4-3; no reliable D call. The germline gives CDR1 LGHNA, CDR2 YSLEER. The germline V and J ends were trimmed by 0 bases and 6 bases, with 12 bases remaining between them. This CDR3 comprises 14 residues. CDR3 nucleotides: TGCGCCAGCAGCCAAGAGTGGGTGGGCTCCGAGCAGTACTTC. It specifies CASSQEWVGSEQYF.

This chain joins TRBV7-9 and TRBJ2-5, with D possibly being TRBD1 (6 bases). The J call may be in error: the DNA end matches TRBJ2-7 better. The CDR3 totals 13 residues. Per the germline V gene, CDR1 is SEHNR and CDR2 is FQNEAQ (reference sequence). This CDR3 is CASSRTGTYEQYF. The CDR3 region has the DNA TGTGCCAGCAGCCGCACAGGGACCTACGAGCAGTACTTC.

The count of this clone is one. The genes are TRBV10-2 and TRBJ1-2, with 9 positions matching TRBD1. CDR1 is WSHSY, CDR2 SAAADI, per germline. The ends lost 5 bases at V and 8 bases at J; junction bases unmatched: 9. CDR3 length equals 14 residues. CDR3 sequence (DNA): TGCGCCAGCAGTATACCGGGACAGGGAGTAGGCTACACCTTC. It translates to CASSIPGQGVGYTF.

The V gene is TRBV7-9, the J gene TRBJ2-3; D remains ambiguous. Germline lookup yields CDR1 SEHNR and CDR2 FQNEAQ (reference sequence). The CDR3 totals 15 residues. Trimming stripped 2 bases from V and 0 bases from J, with 9 bases between. The CDR3 region has the DNA TGTGCCAGCAGCTTATTTCCCTCTAGCACAGATACGCAGTATTTT. It translates to CASSLFPSSTDTQYF.

The V call is TRBV27, the J call TRBJ1-6; 10 nucleotides line up with TRBD1. Looked up from germline, CDR1 is MNHEY and CDR2 is SMNVEV (reference sequence). V lost 6 bases and J lost 5; bases outside the gene matches: 7. The CDR3 is 16 amino acids. DNA of the CDR3: TGTGCCAGCAGAGGGACAGGGGCCCTAAATAATTCACCCCTCCACTTT. Encoded protein: CASRGTGALNNSPLHF.

This clone appeared a few times. This chain uses TRBV27 with TRBJ1-1; 9 bases are shared with TRBD1. From germline, CDR1 is MNHEY and CDR2 SMNVEV (reference sequence). Trimming removed 3 bases from V and 2 bases from J; junction bases left unmatched: 10. This CDR3 spans 17 amino acids. Here the CDR3 DNA reads TGTGCCAGCAGTTTTTACCCGGGACAGGGTTCAAACACTGAAGCTTTCTTT. This encodes CASSFYPGQGSNTEAFF.